These T cell receptor beta chains were read from a single sample in a study of Graves' ophthalmopathy and Graves' hyperthyroidism. TCRdb re-called the multiplex PCR reads through MiXCR, storing one row per CDR3 protein. The sample carries approximately 480,000 distinct CDR3 sequences, around an eighth recorded once. What was sequenced was blood. These receptors all stem from a woman aged 25-40 years with Graves' ophthalmopathy. CDR3s include the opening cysteine and the closing phenylalanine or tryptophan. A D gene is named only where the DNA matches it firmly. Clone size appears in some rows only: once, few, many, or a class for an expanded clone.

NA,TRBV7-6,few,TRBJ2-5,TGTGCCAGCAGCTTAGCGCCGGGGTCCCAAGAGACCCAGTACTTC,CASSLAPGSQETQYF
TRBD1,TRBV5-1,many,TRBJ2-5,TGCGCCAGCAGCTTGGCCGCAGGGGGCTACGAGACCCAGTACTTC,CASSLAAGGYETQYF
NA,TRBV15,many,TRBJ1-1,TGTGCCACCAGCGGACCGTGGGGCACTGAAGCTTTCTTT,CATSGPWGTEAFF
NA,TRBV12-3/TRBV12-4,NA,TRBJ1-1,TGTGCCAGCAGATTACTAGGGACGGGCGGTGAAGCTTTCTTT,CASRLLGTGGEAFF
TRBD2,TRBV11-2,NA,TRBJ2-2,TGTGCCAGCAGCTCGACCTGGACTAGCGGGAAGAACACCGGGGAGCTGTTTTTT,CASSSTWTSGKNTGELFF
NA,TRBV15,many,TRBJ2-7,TGTGCCACCAGCAGAGATCAAGAGGCGGTCTACGAGCAGTACTTC,CATSRDQEAVYEQYF
TRBD1,TRBV6-5,many,TRBJ1-2,TGTGCCAGCGCCGAATCCACAGGGGGCAAGATCTATGGCTACACCTTC,CASAESTGGKIYGYTF
NA,TRBV11-1,many,TRBJ1-2,TGTGCCAGCAGCTCTACTATTGTGGGTCCGTTTAACTATGGCTACACCTTC,CASSSTIVGPFNYGYTF
NA,TRBV12-3/TRBV12-4,many,TRBJ2-7,TGTGCCAGCAGTCCCTCCGGACGCGTAATTTACTACGAGCAGTACTTC,CASSPSGRVIYYEQYF
NA,TRBV20-1,many,TRBJ1-1,TGCAGTGCAACCTTGCAGGGCCTGAACACTGAAGCTTTCTTT,CSATLQGLNTEAFF
NA,TRBV7-9,many,TRBJ2-5,TGTGCCAGCAGCTGGGAAGCGGAGACCCAGTACTTC,CASSWEAETQYF
NA,TRBV27,many,TRBJ2-6,TGTGCCAGCAGTCGGAGCCTCTCTGGGGCCAACGTCCTGACTTTC,CASSRSLSGANVLTF
NA,TRBV6-5,many,TRBJ1-6,TGTGCCAGCAGTTACGGGGCAGGGAATTCACCCCTCCACTTT,CASSYGAGNSPLHF
NA,TRBV5-1,many,TRBJ2-5,TGCGCCAGCAGCTTAAAGGACGGACAAGAGACCCAGTACTTC,CASSLKDGQETQYF
NA,TRBV6-1,many,TRBJ2-5,TGTGCCAGCAGTGAATGGATTGGTTCGGGAGTAGAGACCCAGTACTTC,CASSEWIGSGVETQYF
TRBD1,TRBV6-2/TRBV6-3,many,TRBJ2-6,TGTGCCAGCAGGACTACTCGACAGGGGATAAGCCTCTCTGGGGCCAACGTCCTGACTTTC,CASRTTRQGISLSGANVLTF
TRBD2,TRBV10-3,NA,TRBJ2-7,TGTGCCATCCAGAACCCGGCGGGGGGCCGGTACGAGCAGTACTTC,CAIQNPAGGRYEQYF
NA,TRBV20-1,many,TRBJ1-1,TGCAGTGGTTTGGGACACTCGAACACTGAAGCTTTCTTT,CSGLGHSNTEAFF
TRBD2,TRBV6-5,many,TRBJ2-7,TGTGCCAGCAGTAACCTAGCGGCCTACTACTTC,CASSNLAAYYF
NA,TRBV10-3,NA,TRBJ1-5,TGTGCCATCAGCTTACTGGAGAATCAGCCTCAGCATTTT,CAISLLENQPQHF
TRBD2,TRBV6-1,many,TRBJ2-5,TGTGCCAGCAGTCCGACTAGCGGGATTGGAGGGACCCAGTACTTC,CASSPTSGIGGTQYF
NA,TRBV5-1,many,TRBJ1-2,TGCGCCAGCAGCTTGAATAGGTTGGACAGTCCCTATGGCTACACCTTC,CASSLNRLDSPYGYTF
TRBD1,TRBV10-3,many,TRBJ2-7,TGTGCCATCGGGGTGTTGGACAGGGCTGACGAGCAGTACTTC,CAIGVLDRADEQYF
TRBD2,TRBV20-1,NA,TRBJ2-5,TGCAGTGCTCAGCGGGGGGGCCAAGAGACCCAGTACTTC,CSAQRGGQETQYF
NA,TRBV20-1,NA,TRBJ2-7,TGCAGTGCTAGAGGGGCCACCTACGAGCAGTACTTC,CSARGATYEQYF
NA,TRBV20-1,many,TRBJ1-2,TGCAGTGCTAGGGAAAGGGCCGGGGGGGGCTATGGCTACACCTTC,CSARERAGGGYGYTF
TRBD1,TRBV7-9,many,TRBJ1-2,TGTGCCAGCAGCCCAATCGGGACAGGGACCCCTGCTGACGGCTATGGCTACACCTTC,CASSPIGTGTPADGYGYTF
TRBD2,TRBV7-2,NA,TRBJ2-5,TGTGCCAGCAGCCCCGGGGTAGCGGGGGGGCGGGAGACCCAGTACTTC,CASSPGVAGGRETQYF
NA,TRBV19,few,TRBJ1-2,TGTGCCCGTAGTATAACCGGGGCCCGGGACTATGGCTACACCTTC,CARSITGARDYGYTF
TRBD2,TRBV27,few,TRBJ2-2,TGTGCCAGCAGTCGCGGGGGAACGAACACCGGGGAGCTGTTTTTT,CASSRGGTNTGELFF
NA,TRBV27,many,TRBJ2-7,TGTGCCAGCAGTTCACGAATATCCTACGAGCAGTACTTC,CASSSRISYEQYF
TRBD1,TRBV4-2,many,TRBJ2-2,TGTGCCAGCAGCCATGAGGGACAGGCGAACACCGGGGAGCTGTTTTTT,CASSHEGQANTGELFF
NA,TRBV5-1,many,TRBJ2-5,TGCGCCAGCAGCTTGGAGGGACAAGACCAAGAGACCCAGTACTTC,CASSLEGQDQETQYF
TRBD1,TRBV12-3/TRBV12-4,many,TRBJ1-5,TGTGCCAGCAGGCTGACAGGGATTCAGCCCCAGCATTTT,CASRLTGIQPQHF
NA,TRBV12-3/TRBV12-4,many,TRBJ2-7,TGTGCCAGCAGAGGCTTTAGCTCCTACGAGCAGTACTTC,CASRGFSSYEQYF
NA,TRBV7-8,NA,TRBJ2-7,TGTGCCAGCAGCCTCTGGTTCTCCTACGAGCAGTACTTC,CASSLWFSYEQYF
NA,TRBV12-3/TRBV12-4,many,TRBJ1-1,TGTGCCAGCAGTTTAGAACGGGCAGGGCGGGGGGAAGCTTTCTTT,CASSLERAGRGEAFF
TRBD1,TRBV20-1,many,TRBJ2-7,TGCAGTGCTAGGGGGACAGCCGACTACGAGCAGTACTTC,CSARGTADYEQYF
NA,TRBV30,NA,TRBJ2-7,TGTGCCTGGAGTGTAGGGGGGGCTAGATCCTACGAGCAGTACTTC,CAWSVGGARSYEQYF
NA,TRBV7-2,many,TRBJ1-2,TGTGCCAGCAGCCGCGGACAGCGCTATGGCTACACCTTC,CASSRGQRYGYTF
TRBD2,TRBV19,many,TRBJ2-2,TGTGCCAGTAGTCTAACAAGCGGGAGTAGGACCGGGGAGCTGTTTTTT,CASSLTSGSRTGELFF
NA,TRBV6-5,many,TRBJ1-2,TGTGCCAGCAGTTACTCGATAGATGGCTATAACTATGGCTACACCTTC,CASSYSIDGYNYGYTF
NA,TRBV20-1,many,TRBJ2-5,TGCAGTGCTAGAGTGATCGTTGGGGAGACCCAGTACTTC,CSARVIVGETQYF
TRBD2,TRBV20-1,many,TRBJ2-6,TGCAGTGCCCGGGGGGGAAACTCTGGGGCCAACGTCCTGACTTTC,CSARGGNSGANVLTF
TRBD1,TRBV12-5,many,TRBJ1-2,TGTGCTAGTGCTTTGTCAGGGGGTGGCTACACCTTC,CASALSGGGYTF
TRBD1,TRBV6-1,many,TRBJ1-5,TGTGCCAGCAGTACAGGGGAACAGCCCCAGCATTTT,CASSTGEQPQHF
NA,TRBV20-1,few,TRBJ1-1,TGCACCCGGCCCCGGACAATGAACACTGAAGCTTTCTTT,CTRPRTMNTEAFF
TRBD2,TRBV6-1,NA,TRBJ2-7,TGTGCCAGCAGTGCCAGATCTAGCGGGGTCTACGAGCAGTACTTC,CASSARSSGVYEQYF
NA,TRBV29-1,NA,TRBJ1-2,TGCAGCGTTGAGGAAGGGAACTATGGCTACACCTTC,CSVEEGNYGYTF
NA,TRBV25-1,many,TRBJ2-7,TGTGCCAGCAGTACTCACTACGAGCAGTACTTC,CASSTHYEQYF
NA,TRBV13,NA,TRBJ2-2,TGTGCCAGCAGCCCCGGACTACTGAACACCGGGGAGCTGTTTTTT,CASSPGLLNTGELFF
NA,TRBV27,many,TRBJ2-7,TGTGCCAGCAGTTTAAGGCCGGACGGGCCCTACGAGCAGTACTTC,CASSLRPDGPYEQYF
NA,TRBV7-2,once,TRBJ1-2,TGTGCCAGCAGCCAGGACAGACTTAACTATGGCTACACCTTC,CASSQDRLNYGYTF
TRBD1,TRBV12-5,many,TRBJ1-2,TGTGCTAGTGGTTTGGCATCTTTTCGGGACAGGGGGCGATATGGCTACACCTTC,CASGLASFRDRGRYGYTF
TRBD1,TRBV11-2,few,TRBJ2-7,TGTGCCAGCAGCTTAGGGCGGACAGGGCTCTACGAGCAGTACTTC,CASSLGRTGLYEQYF
TRBD1,TRBV9,NA,TRBJ1-2,TGTGCCAGCAGCGGCGGGAACAGGGGATTCGACTATGGCTACACCTTC,CASSGGNRGFDYGYTF
TRBD2,TRBV5-4,many,TRBJ2-7,TGTGCCAGCAGCTTGGTAGCGGGAGAGGGCGTGGAGCAGTACTTC,CASSLVAGEGVEQYF
TRBD2,TRBV3-1,many,TRBJ2-5,TGTGCCAGCAGCCCGCGTCCTAGCGGGGAAGAGACCCAGTACTTC,CASSPRPSGEETQYF
NA,TRBV28,NA,TRBJ1-5,TGTGCCAGCAGTCTTCGGCAAGGGAAAAGCAATCAGCCCCAGCATTTT,CASSLRQGKSNQPQHF
NA,TRBV12-3/TRBV12-4,many,TRBJ1-5,TGTGCCAGCAGCACGGACGGAAGCAATCAGCCCCAGCATTTT,CASSTDGSNQPQHF